These 19 T cell receptor beta chains came from one sample sequenced in a study of T cell repertoires in cytomegalovirus infection. Their recognized antigens are unknown. TCRdb re-derived calls from the reads in MiXCR, one entry per CDR3 protein. The profile covers approximately 280,000 distinct CDR3 sequences, with roughly a fifth appearing a single time and 15% to 20% taken by the ten largest. The source material was cultured PBMCs, sampled from culture after CMV antigen stimulation. The receptors come from a human donor in good health (CMV status not recorded). Some clones in this sample may be carry-over from other donors' samples.

This clonotype was recorded a few times. The chain combines TRBV6-5 with TRBJ1-2; 7 bases fit TRBD1. CDR3 size: 17 residues. Germline-derived CDR1 and CDR2 are MNHEY and SVGAGI. V shed 1 base, J shed 4 bases, and the junction held 12 bases outside the gene matches. DNA of the CDR3: TGTGCCAGCAGTTACTTGGGACAGACCCCACTAACCTATGGCTACACCTTC. It specifies CASSYLGQTPLTYGYTF.

This clonotype was counted only a few times. The chain recombines TRBV4-1 with TRBJ2-1; D is perhaps TRBD2 (6 bases). V lost 6 bases, J lost 2 bases, and 14 bases lay in between. This CDR3 has 15 residues. CDR1 and CDR2 (germline): MGHRA, YSYEKL. The DNA of the CDR3 is TGCGCCAGCAGAACGGGAGAAGGGACCTACAATGAGCAGTTCTTC. It is translated as CASRTGEGTYNEQFF.

This clonotype was counted at least ten times. This chain joins TRBV7-2 and TRBJ1-1, with D possibly matching TRBD1 (5 bases). Trimming took off 8 bases at V and 5 bases at J, with 18 bases between the two ends. The CDR3 totals 14 residues. From germline, CDR1 is SGHTA and CDR2 FQGNSA. The CDR3 DNA reads TGTGCCAGCGGGGGACCTCAGGGTAGGACTGAAGCTTTCTTT. It codes for CASGGPQGRTEAFF. Full variable domain (missing parts from reference TRBV7-2 and TRBJ1-1): GAGVSQSPSNKVTEKGKDVELRCDPISGHTALYWYRQSLGQGLEFLIYFQGNSAPDKSGLPSDRFSAERTGGSVSTLTIQRTQQEDSAVYLCASGGPQGRTEAFFGQGTRLTVV.

In the case of this clonotype: It may be a read error: a sequence one base away is much more abundant. The rearrangement links TRBV12-3 or TRBV12-4 to TRBJ2-1; D remains unclear. Trimming shortened V by 6 bases and J by 7 bases, and 13 bases separated the two germline ends. This CDR3 spans 13 amino acids. CDR3 coding DNA: TGTGCCAGCAGAATAACGACGGGTAATGAGCAGTTCTTC. Protein sequence: CASRITTGNEQFF.

The chain is built from TRBV7-9 and TRBJ1-1; TRBD1 aligns across 10 bases. Germline trimming cut 5 bases from V and 0 bases from J; bases unmatched to any gene: 6. The germline V gene encodes CDR1 SEHNR and CDR2 FQNEAQ (reference sequence). The CDR3 has 16 amino acids. This CDR3 reads CASSIPGQGLNTEAFF. The CDR3 region has the DNA TGTGCCAGCAGCATTCCGGGACAGGGGTTGAACACTGAAGCTTTCTTT.

The chain has TRBV5-6 and TRBJ2-1, with unresolved D. Germline lookup yields CDR1 SGHDT and CDR2 YYEEEE. Trimming pared 0 bases from V and 10 bases from J, leaving 14 bases between. The length of the CDR3 is 14 residues. In nucleotides, the CDR3 is TGTGCCAGCAGCTTGGCCCGGGTTTCGGGCGAGCAGTTCTTC. This translates into CASSLARVSGEQFF.

Regarding this clonotype: Germline and junction disagree at one end, which may indicate a read error. The V and J genes are TRBV6-4 and TRBJ2-5; D may correspond to TRBD1 or TRBD2 (6 bases each). Germline V gene lookup returns CDR1 MRHNA and CDR2 SNTAGT. This CDR3 spans 13 amino acids. Here the CDR3 reads CASSDSLGGPRHF. CDR3 nucleotides: TGTGCCAGCAGTGACTCTTTAGGGGGGCCCCGCCATTTC.

This chain connects TRBV6-1 to TRBJ2-5; D may be TRBD1 (5 bases). The CDR3 length is 16 residues. V gave up 4 bases and J gave up 2 bases, with 17 bases separating them. CDR1 MNHNS and CDR2 SASEGT come from the germline V gene. The CDR3 is CASSARRPWTQETQYF. DNA of the CDR3: TGTGCCAGCAGTGCCAGAAGACCGTGGACACAAGAGACCCAGTACTTC.

The rearrangement links TRBV12-3 or TRBV12-4 to TRBJ2-7, with D uncertain. The CDR3 consists of 12 residues. V was clipped by 1 base and J by 9 bases, with 10 bases between them. In nucleotides, the CDR3 is TGTGCCAGCAGTTTAGAAGGCTATGTGCAGTACGTC. It yields the protein CASSLEGYVQYV.

The chain carries TRBV18 and TRBJ1-4; no clear D. The V end lost 4 bases, the J end lost 7 bases, and 13 bases lay between the germline ends. The germline CDR1 and CDR2 sequences are KGHSH and LQKENI. CDR3 length: 14 amino acids. CDR3 sequence reads: CASSRGGGGEKLFF. The CDR3 DNA is TGTGCCAGCTCACGCGGCGGTGGTGGTGAAAAACTGTTTTTT.

This clonotype has more than one count but fewer than ten. The rearrangement joins TRBV29-1 to TRBJ2-7, with D possibly matching TRBD2 (6 bases). V lost 1 base, J lost 3 bases, and 10 bases lay in between. The CDR3 sequence is 13 residues long. Looked up from germline, CDR1 is SQVTM and CDR2 is ANQGSEA. The DNA of the CDR3 is TGCAGCGTTGAAGTCGGGGGACGCTACGAGCAGTACTTC. Protein product: CSVEVGGRYEQYF.

The CDR3 is CASTISRGSGANVLTF. The DNA of the CDR3 is TGTGCCAGCACGATTTCAAGGGGGTCTGGGGCCAACGTCCTGACTTTC. The chain uses TRBV28 and TRBJ2-6; weak D call: TRBD1 (6 bases). This CDR3 region has 16 residues. Germline CDR1 is MDHEN and CDR2 is SYDVKM. V was pared by 7 bases and J by 1 base, with 14 bases between.

This clonotype was detected only a few times. This chain connects TRBV30 to TRBJ2-1; perhaps TRBD2 as D (5 bases). V lost 3 bases, J lost 0 bases, and 6 bases lay in between. Germline-derived CDR1 and CDR2 are GTSNPN and SVGIG (reference sequence). This CDR3 contains 13 residues. Written as DNA, the CDR3 is TGTGCCTGGAGGGGGAGCTCCTACAATGAGCAGTTCTTC. Protein sequence: CAWRGSSYNEQFF. The variable domain in full, with the rest retrieved from reference TRBV30 and TRBJ2-1, is SQTIHQWPATLVQPVGSPLSLECTVEGTSNPNLYWYRQAAGRGLQLLFYSVGIGQISSEVPQNLSASRPQDRQFILSSKKLLLSDSGFYLCAWRGSSYNEQFFGPGTRLTVL.

Many counts were recorded for this clonotype. J is TRBJ1-2 and V is TRBV7-8; TRBD1 might be the D (6 bases). Per germline, CDR1 SGHVS and CDR2 FQNEAQ. Trimming removed 2 bases at V and 8 bases at J, with 15 bases between. The CDR3 is 14 residues long. CDR3 DNA: TGTGCCAGCAGCTTAAGTAGGGGGATGGGAGGCTACACCTTC. This gives the protein CASSLSRGMGGYTF.

The chain joins TRBV19 to TRBJ2-7; TRBD2 agrees at 8 bases. The CDR3 sequence is 15 residues long. From germline, CDR1 is LNHDA and CDR2 SQIVND (reference sequence). Unmatched junction bases numbered 3, after V lost 2 bases and J lost 0 bases. CDR3 amino acids: CASSISGGDSYEQYF. In DNA, the CDR3 is TGTGCCAGTAGTATATCGGGGGGGGACTCCTACGAGCAGTACTTC.

The CDR3 loop reads CASTSTGTGLRETQYF. In nucleotides, the CDR3 is TGTGCCAGCACCTCAACCGGGACAGGGTTGAGGGAGACCCAGTACTTC. The chain recombines TRBV7-6 with TRBJ2-5, with 9 bases matching TRBD1. The CDR3 has 16 residues. Germline V CDR1 and CDR2: SGHVS, FNYEAQ. Unmatched junction bases numbered 14, after V lost 7 bases and J lost 5 bases. Full variable domain (outside the CDR3, taken from reference TRBV7-6 and TRBJ2-5): GAGVSQSPRYKVTKRGQDVALRCDPISGHVSLYWYRQALGQGPEFLTYFNYEAQQDKSGLPNDRFSAERPEGSISTLTIQRTEQRDSAMYRCASTSTGTGLRETQYFGPGTRLLVL.

The chain is built from TRBV15 and TRBJ1-6, with a weak D call TRBD1 (5 bases). Germline CDR1 and CDR2: LNHNV and YYDKDF (reference sequence). The V and J ends lost 3 bases and 5 bases respectively, with 17 bases between them. The CDR3 loop spans 17 amino acids. The CDR3 sequence: CATSRDYGTSDNSPLHF. DNA for the CDR3: TGTGCCACCAGCAGGGACTATGGGACGTCAGATAATTCACCCCTCCACTTT.

The chain carries TRBV7-9 and TRBJ2-1; D not certain. The germline gives CDR1 SEHNR, CDR2 FQNEAQ (reference sequence). Trimming removed 6 bases from V and 2 bases from J, with 5 bases in between. The CDR3 covers 12 residues. The CDR3 sequence: CASRTAYNEQFF. As DNA, the CDR3 is TGTGCCAGCAGGACTGCCTACAATGAGCAGTTCTTC.

The chain has TRBV6-6 and TRBJ2-1; 8 bases are a match to TRBD2. The CDR3 has 15 residues. CDR1 and CDR2 from the germline V gene are MNHNY and SVGAGI (reference sequence). Germline trimming cut 6 bases from V and 7 bases from J; bases unmatched to any gene: 11. CDR3 sequence reads: CASSIMTGGPNEQFF. The CDR3 DNA reads TGTGCCAGCAGCATAATGACGGGAGGGCCGAATGAGCAGTTCTTC.